This T cell receptor (beta chain) was documented in a study of blood T cell repertoires in COVID-19. On the study more broadly: PBMCs, B-cell-depleted T cells, or T cells provided the cDNA or gDNA that made up the material.

Participants were aged about 18 to 100 years from around 24 US areas. This clone turned up a few times. In the original analysis: How many nucleated cells were present was estimated from reference gene primer amplification. TCRdb's copy holds only in-frame clones and misses some; the assay was immunoSEQ multiplex PCR. V and J calls and clone size come straight from that table; D and trimming were deduced from the DNA. The sample has about 190,000 clones, roughly 82% seen once. In germline, CDR1 is LNHDA, CDR2 SQIVND (reference sequence). V shed 3 bases and J 8 bases; nucleotides not matched to a gene: 9. CDR3 length: 15 amino acids.

Material: PBMCs or T cells enriched from blood (not recorded which). The V call is TRBV19, the J call TRBJ1-4; 7 bases line up with TRBD1. The receptor was derived from a woman aged 55-75 years with acute COVID-19. CDR3 DNA sequence: TGTGCCAGTAGTATCATACAGGGGCCTCGGGAAAAACTGTTTTTT. Translating gives CASSIIQGPREKLFF.